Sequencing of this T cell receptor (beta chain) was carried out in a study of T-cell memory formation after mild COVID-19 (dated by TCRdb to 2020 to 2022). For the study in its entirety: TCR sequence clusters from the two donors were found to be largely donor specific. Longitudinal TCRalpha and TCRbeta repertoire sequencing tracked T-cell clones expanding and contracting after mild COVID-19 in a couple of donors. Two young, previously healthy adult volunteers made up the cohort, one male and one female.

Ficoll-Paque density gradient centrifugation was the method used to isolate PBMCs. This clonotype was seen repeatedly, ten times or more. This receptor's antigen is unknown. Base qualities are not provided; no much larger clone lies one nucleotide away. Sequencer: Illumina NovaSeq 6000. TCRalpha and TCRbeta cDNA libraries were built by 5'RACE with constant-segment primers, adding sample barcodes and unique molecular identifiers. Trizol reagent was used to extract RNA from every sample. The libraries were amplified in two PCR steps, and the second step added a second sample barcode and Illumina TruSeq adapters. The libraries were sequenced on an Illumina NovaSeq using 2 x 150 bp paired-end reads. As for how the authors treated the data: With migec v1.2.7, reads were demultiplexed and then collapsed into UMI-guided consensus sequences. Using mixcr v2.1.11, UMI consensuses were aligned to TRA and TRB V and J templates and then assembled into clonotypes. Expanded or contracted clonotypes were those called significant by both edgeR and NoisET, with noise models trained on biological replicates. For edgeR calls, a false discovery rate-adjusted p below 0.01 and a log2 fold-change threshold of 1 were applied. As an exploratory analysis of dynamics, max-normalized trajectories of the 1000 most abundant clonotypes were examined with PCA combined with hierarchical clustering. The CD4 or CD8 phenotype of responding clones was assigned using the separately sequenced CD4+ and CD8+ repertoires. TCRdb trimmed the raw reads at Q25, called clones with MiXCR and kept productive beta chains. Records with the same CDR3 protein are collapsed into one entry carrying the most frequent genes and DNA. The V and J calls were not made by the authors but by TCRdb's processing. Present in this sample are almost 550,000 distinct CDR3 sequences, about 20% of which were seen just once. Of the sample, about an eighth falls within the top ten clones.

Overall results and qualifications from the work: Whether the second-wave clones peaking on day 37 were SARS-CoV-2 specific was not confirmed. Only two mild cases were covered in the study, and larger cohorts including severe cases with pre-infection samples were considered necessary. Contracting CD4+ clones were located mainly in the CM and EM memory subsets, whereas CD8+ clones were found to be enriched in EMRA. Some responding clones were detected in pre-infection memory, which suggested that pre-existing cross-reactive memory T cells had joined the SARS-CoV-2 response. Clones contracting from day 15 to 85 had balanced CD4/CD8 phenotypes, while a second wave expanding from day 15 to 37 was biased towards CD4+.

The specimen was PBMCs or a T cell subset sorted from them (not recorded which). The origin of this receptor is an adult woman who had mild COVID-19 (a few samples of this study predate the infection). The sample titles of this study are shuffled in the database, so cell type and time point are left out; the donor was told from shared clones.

For the CDR3, the sequence is CASSLLQSNQPQHF. The nucleotides read TGTGCCAGCAGTTTACTCCAGAGCAATCAGCCCCAGCATTTT. The rearranged chain carries TRBV12-3 or TRBV12-4 and TRBJ1-5; the D gene cannot be resolved reliably. There are 14 amino acids in the CDR3, from cysteine to phenylalanine inclusive. Only the CDR3 region is kept as DNA, spanning 42 bases read in frame from base 1. V and J lose 2 bases and 1 base, and a span of 6 bases separates them.